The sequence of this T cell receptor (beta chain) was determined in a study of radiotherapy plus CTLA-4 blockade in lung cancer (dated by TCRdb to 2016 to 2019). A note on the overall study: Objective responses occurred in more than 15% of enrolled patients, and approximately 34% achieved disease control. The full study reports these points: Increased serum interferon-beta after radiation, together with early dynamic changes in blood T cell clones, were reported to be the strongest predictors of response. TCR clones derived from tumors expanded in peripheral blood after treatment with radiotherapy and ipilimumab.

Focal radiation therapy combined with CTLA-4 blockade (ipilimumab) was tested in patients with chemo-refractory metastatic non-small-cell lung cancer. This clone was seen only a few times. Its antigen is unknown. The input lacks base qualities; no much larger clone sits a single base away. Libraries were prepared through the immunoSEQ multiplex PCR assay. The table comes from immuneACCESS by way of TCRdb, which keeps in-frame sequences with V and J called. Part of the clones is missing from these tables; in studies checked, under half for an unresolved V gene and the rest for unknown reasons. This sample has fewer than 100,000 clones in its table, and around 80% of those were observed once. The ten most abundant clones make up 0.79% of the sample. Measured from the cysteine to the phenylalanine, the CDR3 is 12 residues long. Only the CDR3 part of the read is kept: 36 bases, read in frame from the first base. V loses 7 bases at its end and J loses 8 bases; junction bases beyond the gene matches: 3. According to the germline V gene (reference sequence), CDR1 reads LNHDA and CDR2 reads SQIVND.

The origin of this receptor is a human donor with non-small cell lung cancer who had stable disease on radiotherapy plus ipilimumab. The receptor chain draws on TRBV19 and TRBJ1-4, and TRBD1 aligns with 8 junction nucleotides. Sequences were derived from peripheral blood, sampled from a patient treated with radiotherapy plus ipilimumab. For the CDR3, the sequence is CASTGGEEKLFF. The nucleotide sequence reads TGTGCCAGTACAGGGGGCGAGGAAAAACTGTTTTTT. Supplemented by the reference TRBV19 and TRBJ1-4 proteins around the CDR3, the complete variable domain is DGGITQSPKYLFRKEGQNVTLSCEQNLNHDAMYWYRQDPGQGLRLIYYSQIVNDFQKGDIAEGYSVSREKKESFPLTVTSAQKNPTAFYLCASTGGEEKLFFGSGTQLSVL.